This passage covers 2 T cell receptor beta chains from one sample sequenced in a study of cytomegalovirus exposure and HLA in healthy donors. Both 60 Vbeta primers and 13 Jbeta primers went into the PCR. Repertoires were generated with immunoSEQ multiplex PCR, while TCRdb's copy carries only in-frame clones and drops some. The table lists some 180,000 clones, 70% to 75% of them singletons. The source material was PBMCs. These receptors were taken from a male donor in good health and CMV-seronegative.

In this sample, this clone turned up a few times. The chain links TRBV10-3 to TRBJ2-3; a weak D match, TRBD1 (5 bases). The V gene's germline CDR1 is ENHRY and CDR2 SYGVKD. The V end lost 2 bases, the J end lost 11 bases, and 20 bases lay between the germline ends. The CDR3 is 15 amino acids. CDR3 residues: CAISEPSDRQLVQYF. In DNA form, the CDR3 reads TGTGCCATCAGTGAGCCCTCAGACCGACAGTTGGTGCAGTATTTT.

The chain carries TRBV28 and TRBJ1-3; 8 nucleotides match TRBD1. The CDR3 length is 15 residues. V dropped 5 bases and J dropped 3; count of bases not matched to a gene: 6. CDR1 is MDHEN and CDR2 is SYDVKM in the germline V gene. The CDR3 spells CASSPGGAGGNTIYF. Here the CDR3 DNA reads TGTGCCAGCAGTCCAGGGGGCGCGGGTGGAAACACCATATATTTT.